The 9 T cell receptor beta chains below all came from one sample that was sequenced in a study of technical replicates of blood from a handful of donors. Measured with immunoSEQ multiplex PCR; TCRdb has only the in-frame clones, and not every one. The data show around 80,000 clones, approximately 90% seen once. Sequencing was carried out using T cells isolated from PBMCs. The receptor source for this set is a human donor in good health.

The chain links TRBV13 to TRBJ1-1; tentatively, D is TRBD1 (6 bases). V was clipped by 3 bases and J by 1 base, with 15 bases between them. This CDR3 comprises 16 residues. Germline CDR1 and CDR2: PRHDT and FYEKMQ (reference sequence). DNA of the CDR3: TGTGCCAGCAGCTTGAATACAGGGACGCGGAACACTGAAGCTTTCTTT. Encoded protein: CASSLNTGTRNTEAFF.

The rearrangement uses TRBV28 and TRBJ1-5; D is possibly TRBD1 (6 bases). This CDR3 is built from 14 residues. From germline, CDR1 is MDHEN and CDR2 SYDVKM. V was shortened by 5 bases and J by 4 bases, with 12 bases between the two germline ends. CDR3 sequence reads: CASSLTGLNQPQHF. Here the CDR3 DNA reads TGTGCCAGCAGTCTGACAGGTCTTAATCAGCCCCAGCATTTT.

The gene calls are TRBV7-2 and TRBJ2-2, with D possibly TRBD2 on 5 matching bases. The CDR3 sequence is 12 residues long. Trimming removed 7 bases at V and 7 bases at J, with 10 bases between. CDR1 is SGHTA and CDR2 is FQGNSA in the germline V gene. CDR3 residues: CASTQRVGELFF. CDR3 DNA: TGTGCCAGCACTCAGAGGGTCGGGGAGCTGTTTTTT.

The chain recombines TRBV11-3 with TRBJ2-7; possible D gene TRBD2, 7 bases. Trimming cost V 5 bases and J 4 bases, with 12 bases left between them. This CDR3 contains 13 residues. Germline values: CDR1 SGHNT, CDR2 YENEEA. As DNA, the CDR3 is TGTGCCAGCAGCCGCGGGGGCGGATACGAGCAGTACTTC. This encodes CASSRGGGYEQYF.

CDR3 residues: CATSRLNNEQFF. In DNA form, the CDR3 reads TGTGCCACCAGCAGATTAAACAATGAGCAGTTCTTC. The rearrangement joins TRBV15 to TRBJ2-1; D not resolved. V lost 2 bases to trimming and J lost 5 bases, with 4 bases between them. CDR1 LNHNV and CDR2 YYDKDF come from the germline V gene (reference sequence). There are 12 residues in the CDR3.

The J gene is TRBJ2-7, the V gene TRBV6-6, with 9 bases that match TRBD2. V was clipped by 6 bases and J by 11 bases; unmatched bases: 5. This CDR3 is built from 11 residues. CDR1 MNHNY and CDR2 SVGAGI come from the germline V gene (reference sequence). CDR3 sequence: CASRRASGKYF. In DNA, the CDR3 is TGTGCCAGCAGGAGGGCTAGCGGGAAGTACTTC.

This clone was seen only once. The CDR3 DNA follows: TGTGCCAGCAGCAAAGAACAGGGATGGAGAGACGAGCAGTACTTC. Protein product: CASSKEQGWRDEQYF. The chain uses TRBV5-6 and TRBJ2-7; a weak D match, TRBD1 (6 bases). The CDR3 totals 15 residues. Trimming took 4 bases from V and 5 from J, leaving 19 bases between them. Looked up from germline, CDR1 is SGHDT and CDR2 is YYEEEE.

The chain employs TRBV28 and TRBJ2-7; D gene ambiguous. Germline V gene lookup returns CDR1 MDHEN and CDR2 SYDVKM. Trimming took off 3 bases at V and 3 bases at J, with 6 bases between the two ends. The CDR3 contains 12 residues. The CDR3 nucleotides are TGTGCCAGCAGTTTTTTAAACTACGAGCAGTACTTC. Residues: CASSFLNYEQYF.

The chain recombines TRBV29-1 with TRBJ2-3; the D gene is possibly TRBD2 (5 bases). Between the trimmed V and J ends, which lost 4 bases and 1 base, there was a span of 6 bases. The CDR3 contains 12 residues. Per germline, CDR1 SQVTM and CDR2 ANQGSEA. CDR3 residues: CSVAAGTDTQYF. The DNA of the CDR3 is TGCAGCGTTGCAGCGGGCACAGATACGCAGTATTTT.